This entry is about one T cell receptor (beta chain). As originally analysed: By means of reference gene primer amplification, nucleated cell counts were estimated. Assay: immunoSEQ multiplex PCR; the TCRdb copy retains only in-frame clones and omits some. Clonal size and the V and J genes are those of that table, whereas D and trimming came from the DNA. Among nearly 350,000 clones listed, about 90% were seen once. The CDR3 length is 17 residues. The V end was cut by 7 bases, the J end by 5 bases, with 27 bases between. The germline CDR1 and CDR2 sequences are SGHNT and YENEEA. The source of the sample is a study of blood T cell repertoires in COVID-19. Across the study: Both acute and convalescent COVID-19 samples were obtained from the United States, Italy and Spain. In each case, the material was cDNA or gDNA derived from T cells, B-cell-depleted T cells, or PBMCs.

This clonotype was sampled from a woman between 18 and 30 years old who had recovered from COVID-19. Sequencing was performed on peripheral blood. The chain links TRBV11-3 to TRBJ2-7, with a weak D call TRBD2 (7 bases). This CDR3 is CASTGGRERFIGDEQYV. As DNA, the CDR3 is TGTGCCAGCACCGGGGGGCGGGAGAGGTTTATAGGTGACGAGCAGTACGTC.